The 3 T cell receptor beta chains below all came from one sample that was sequenced in a study of blood T cell repertoires in COVID-19. The table came from immunoSEQ multiplex PCR; TCRdb's copy has only in-frame clones and leaves some out. The table shows fewer than 120,000 clones, with about three quarters occurring only once. Sequencing input: peripheral blood. Every receptor here comes from a woman of 80 years or more with active or convalescent COVID-19.

This rearrangement joins TRBV18 to TRBJ1-4; 9 nucleotides match TRBD1. The CDR3 loop spans 14 amino acids. Germline V lookup: CDR1 KGHSH, CDR2 LQKENI. V was clipped by 5 bases and J by 7 bases; unmatched bases: 5. In DNA, the CDR3 is TGTGCCAGCTCAAGGACAGGGGAAGGTGAAAAACTGTTTTTT. Translation gives CASSRTGEGEKLFF.

The chain couples TRBV5-4 to TRBJ1-1; 7 bases agree with TRBD1. The germline gives CDR1 SGHNT, CDR2 YYREEE (reference sequence). V shed 4 bases, J shed 8 bases, and the junction held 14 bases outside the gene matches. The length of the CDR3 is 15 residues. The DNA for the CDR3 is TGTGCCAGCAGCGCGGGGGGGACAGTTATCGCCGAAGCTTTCTTT. Protein sequence: CASSAGGTVIAEAFF.

The chain joins TRBV5-1 to TRBJ1-2; no firm D call. V lost 2 bases and J lost 7, with 12 bases in between. There are 13 residues in the CDR3. From germline, CDR1 is SGHRS and CDR2 YFSETQ. CDR3 nucleotides: TGCGCCAGCAGCTTAGGGCCTGCGGGTGGCTACACCTTC. Protein: CASSLGPAGGYTF. Full variable domain (rest looked up from reference TRBV5-1 and TRBJ1-2): KAGVTQTPRYLIKTRGQQVTLSCSPISGHRSVSWYQQTPGQGLQFLFEYFSETQRNKGNFPGRFSGRQFSNSRSEMNVSTLELGDSALYLCASSLGPAGGYTFGSGTRLTVV.